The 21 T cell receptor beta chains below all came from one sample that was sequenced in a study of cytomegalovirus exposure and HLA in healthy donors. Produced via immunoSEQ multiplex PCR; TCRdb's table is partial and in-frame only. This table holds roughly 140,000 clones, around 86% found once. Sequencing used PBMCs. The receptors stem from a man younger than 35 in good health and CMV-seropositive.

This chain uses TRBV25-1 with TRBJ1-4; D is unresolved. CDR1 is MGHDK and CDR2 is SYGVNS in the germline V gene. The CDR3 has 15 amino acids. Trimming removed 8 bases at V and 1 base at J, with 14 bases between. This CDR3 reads CASSFPGGTNEKLFF. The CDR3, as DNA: TGTGCCAGCTCCTTTCCCGGTGGAACTAATGAAAAACTGTTTTTT.

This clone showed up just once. CDR3 sequence: CASKQPYEQYF. DNA for the CDR3: TGTGCCAGCAAACAGCCCTACGAGCAGTACTTC. The J gene is TRBJ2-7, the V gene TRBV6-4; D gene uncertain. The CDR3 is made up of 11 amino acids. CDR1 and CDR2 from the germline V gene are MRHNA and SNTAGT. With 7 bases removed from V and 2 bases from J, the gap between germline ends came to 6 bases.

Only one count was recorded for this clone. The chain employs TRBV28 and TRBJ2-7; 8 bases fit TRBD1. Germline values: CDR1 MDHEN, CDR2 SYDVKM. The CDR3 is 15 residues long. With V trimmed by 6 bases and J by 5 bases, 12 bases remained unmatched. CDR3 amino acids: CASSSPTGVLHEQYF. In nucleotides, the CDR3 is TGTGCCAGCAGCTCCCCGACAGGGGTACTCCACGAGCAGTACTTC.

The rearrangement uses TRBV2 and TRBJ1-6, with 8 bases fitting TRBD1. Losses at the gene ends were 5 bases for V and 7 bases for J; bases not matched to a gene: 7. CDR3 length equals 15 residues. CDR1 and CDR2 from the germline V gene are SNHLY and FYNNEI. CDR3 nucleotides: TGTGCCAGCAGTATGACCGACAGGGGAAATTCACCCCTCCACTTT. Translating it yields CASSMTDRGNSPLHF.

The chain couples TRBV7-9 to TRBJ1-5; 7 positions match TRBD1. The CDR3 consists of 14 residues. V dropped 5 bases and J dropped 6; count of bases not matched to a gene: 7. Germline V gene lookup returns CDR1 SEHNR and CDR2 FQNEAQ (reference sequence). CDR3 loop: CASSAGQQGQPQHF. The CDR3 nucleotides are TGTGCCAGCAGCGCGGGACAGCAGGGTCAGCCCCAGCATTTT.

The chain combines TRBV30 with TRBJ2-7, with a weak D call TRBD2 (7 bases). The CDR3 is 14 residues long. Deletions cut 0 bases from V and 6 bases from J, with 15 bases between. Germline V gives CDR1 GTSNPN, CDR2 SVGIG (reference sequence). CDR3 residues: CAWSVLRGASEQYF. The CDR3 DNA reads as TGTGCCTGGAGTGTACTTCGGGGGGCTAGCGAGCAGTACTTC.

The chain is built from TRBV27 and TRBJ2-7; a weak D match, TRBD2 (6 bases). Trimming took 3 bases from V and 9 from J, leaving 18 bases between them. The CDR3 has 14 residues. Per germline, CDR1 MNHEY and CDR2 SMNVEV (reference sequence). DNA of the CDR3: TGTGCCAGCAGTTTCATCCCAGTGGCGGGAAGGCAGTACTTC. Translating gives CASSFIPVAGRQYF.

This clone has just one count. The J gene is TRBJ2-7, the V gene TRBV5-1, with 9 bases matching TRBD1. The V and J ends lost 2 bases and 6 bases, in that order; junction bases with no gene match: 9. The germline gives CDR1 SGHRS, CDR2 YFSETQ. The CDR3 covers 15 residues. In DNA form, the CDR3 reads TGCGCCAGCAGCTTAGGACAGGGGTCCTCCGGCGAGCAGTACTTC. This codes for CASSLGQGSSGEQYF.

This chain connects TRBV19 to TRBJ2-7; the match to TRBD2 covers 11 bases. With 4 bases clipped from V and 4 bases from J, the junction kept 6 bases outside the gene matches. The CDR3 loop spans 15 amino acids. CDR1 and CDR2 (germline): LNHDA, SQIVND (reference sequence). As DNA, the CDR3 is TGTGCCAGTAGTACCCGAACTAGCGGGAGTTACGAGCAGTACTTC. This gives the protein CASSTRTSGSYEQYF. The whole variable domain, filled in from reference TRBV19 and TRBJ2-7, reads DGGITQSPKYLFRKEGQNVTLSCEQNLNHDAMYWYRQDPGQGLRLIYYSQIVNDFQKGDIAEGYSVSREKKESFPLTVTSAQKNPTAFYLCASSTRTSGSYEQYFGPGTRLTVT.

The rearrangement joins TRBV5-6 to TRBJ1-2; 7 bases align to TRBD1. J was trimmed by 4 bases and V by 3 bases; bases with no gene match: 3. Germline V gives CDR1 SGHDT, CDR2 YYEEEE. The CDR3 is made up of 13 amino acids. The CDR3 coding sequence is TGTGCCAGCAGCTCGGGACAGATCTATGGCTACACCTTC. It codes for CASSSGQIYGYTF. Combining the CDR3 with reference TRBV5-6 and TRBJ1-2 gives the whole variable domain DAGVTQSPTHLIKTRGQQVTLRCSPKSGHDTVSWYQQALGQGPQFIFQYYEEEERQRGNFPDRFSGHQFPNYSSELNVNALLLGDSALYLCASSSGQIYGYTFGSGTRLTVV.

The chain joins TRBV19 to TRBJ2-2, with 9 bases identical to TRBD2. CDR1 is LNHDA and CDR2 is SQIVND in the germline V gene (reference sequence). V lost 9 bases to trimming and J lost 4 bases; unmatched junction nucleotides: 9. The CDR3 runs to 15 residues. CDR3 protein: CASGPRGRATGELFF. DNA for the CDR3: TGTGCCAGCGGACCTCGCGGGAGGGCCACCGGGGAGCTGTTTTTT. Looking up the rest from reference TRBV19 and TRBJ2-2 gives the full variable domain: DGGITQSPKYLFRKEGQNVTLSCEQNLNHDAMYWYRQDPGQGLRLIYYSQIVNDFQKGDIAEGYSVSREKKESFPLTVTSAQKNPTAFYLCASGPRGRATGELFFGEGSRLTVL.

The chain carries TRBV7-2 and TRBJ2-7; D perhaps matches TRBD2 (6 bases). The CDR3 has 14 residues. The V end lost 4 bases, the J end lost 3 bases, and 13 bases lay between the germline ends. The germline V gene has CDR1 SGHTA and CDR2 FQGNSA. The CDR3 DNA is TGTGCCAGCAGCTACCCTGGGACTTACTACGAGCAGTACTTC. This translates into CASSYPGTYYEQYF. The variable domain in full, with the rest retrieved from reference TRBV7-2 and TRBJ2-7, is GAGVSQSPSNKVTEKGKDVELRCDPISGHTALYWYRQSLGQGLEFLIYFQGNSAPDKSGLPSDRFSAERTGGSVSTLTIQRTQQEDSAVYLCASSYPGTYYEQYFGPGTRLTVT.

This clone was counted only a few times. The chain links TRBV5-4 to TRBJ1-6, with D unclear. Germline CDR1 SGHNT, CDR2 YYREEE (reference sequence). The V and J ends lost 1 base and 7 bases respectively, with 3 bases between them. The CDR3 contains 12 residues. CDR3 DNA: TGTGCCAGCAGCTTGACAAATTCACCCCTCCACTTT. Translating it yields CASSLTNSPLHF.

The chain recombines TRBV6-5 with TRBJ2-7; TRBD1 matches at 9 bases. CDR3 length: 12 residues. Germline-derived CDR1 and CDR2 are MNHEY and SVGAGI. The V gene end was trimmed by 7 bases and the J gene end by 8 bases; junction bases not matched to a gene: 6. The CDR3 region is CASMGTGLKQYF. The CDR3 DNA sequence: TGTGCCAGCATGGGGACAGGGCTTAAGCAGTACTTC.

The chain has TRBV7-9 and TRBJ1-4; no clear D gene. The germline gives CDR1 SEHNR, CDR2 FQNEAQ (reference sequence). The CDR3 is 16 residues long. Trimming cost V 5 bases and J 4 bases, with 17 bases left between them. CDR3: CASSPRRAGFNEKLFF. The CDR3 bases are TGTGCCAGCAGCCCGAGGCGTGCGGGGTTTAATGAAAAACTGTTTTTT.

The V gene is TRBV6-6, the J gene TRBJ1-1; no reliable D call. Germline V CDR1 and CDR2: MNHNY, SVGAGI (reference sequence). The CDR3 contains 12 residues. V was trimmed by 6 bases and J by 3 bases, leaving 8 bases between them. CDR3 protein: CASSVRDTEAFF. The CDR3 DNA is TGTGCCAGCAGCGTACGGGACACTGAAGCTTTCTTT.

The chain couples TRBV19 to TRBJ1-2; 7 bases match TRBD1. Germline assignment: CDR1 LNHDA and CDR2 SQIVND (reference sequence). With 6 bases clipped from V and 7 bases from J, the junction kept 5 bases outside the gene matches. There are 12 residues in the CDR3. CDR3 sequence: CASRRQGSGYTF. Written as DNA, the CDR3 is TGTGCCAGTAGAAGACAGGGATCTGGCTACACCTTC. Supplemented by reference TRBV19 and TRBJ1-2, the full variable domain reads DGGITQSPKYLFRKEGQNVTLSCEQNLNHDAMYWYRQDPGQGLRLIYYSQIVNDFQKGDIAEGYSVSREKKESFPLTVTSAQKNPTAFYLCASRRQGSGYTFGSGTRLTVV.

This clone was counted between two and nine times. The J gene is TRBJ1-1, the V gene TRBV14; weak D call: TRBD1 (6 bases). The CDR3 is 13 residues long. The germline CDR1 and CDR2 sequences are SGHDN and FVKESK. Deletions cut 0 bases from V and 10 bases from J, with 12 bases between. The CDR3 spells CASSQDRTVAAFF. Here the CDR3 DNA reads TGTGCCAGCAGCCAAGATCGGACAGTCGCAGCTTTCTTT.

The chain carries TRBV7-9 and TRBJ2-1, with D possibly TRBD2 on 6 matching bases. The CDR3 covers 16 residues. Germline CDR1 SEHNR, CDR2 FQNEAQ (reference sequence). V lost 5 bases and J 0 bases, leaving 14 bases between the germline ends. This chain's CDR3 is CASSRSRGNSYNEQFF. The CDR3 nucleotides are TGTGCCAGCAGCCGAAGTCGGGGGAACTCCTACAATGAGCAGTTCTTC.

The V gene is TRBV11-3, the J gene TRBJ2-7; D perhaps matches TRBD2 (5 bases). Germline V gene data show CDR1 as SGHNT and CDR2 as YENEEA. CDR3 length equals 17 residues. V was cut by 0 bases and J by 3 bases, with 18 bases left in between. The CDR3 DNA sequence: TGTGCCAGCAGCTTAGAGACTAAAATGGGTCCGCTCTACGAGCAGTACTTC. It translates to CASSLETKMGPLYEQYF.

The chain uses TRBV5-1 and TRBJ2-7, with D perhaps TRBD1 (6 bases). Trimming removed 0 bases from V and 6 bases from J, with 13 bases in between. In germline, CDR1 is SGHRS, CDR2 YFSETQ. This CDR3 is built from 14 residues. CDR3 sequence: CASSLVQGPFEQYF. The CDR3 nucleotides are TGCGCCAGCAGCTTGGTACAGGGCCCCTTCGAGCAGTACTTC.